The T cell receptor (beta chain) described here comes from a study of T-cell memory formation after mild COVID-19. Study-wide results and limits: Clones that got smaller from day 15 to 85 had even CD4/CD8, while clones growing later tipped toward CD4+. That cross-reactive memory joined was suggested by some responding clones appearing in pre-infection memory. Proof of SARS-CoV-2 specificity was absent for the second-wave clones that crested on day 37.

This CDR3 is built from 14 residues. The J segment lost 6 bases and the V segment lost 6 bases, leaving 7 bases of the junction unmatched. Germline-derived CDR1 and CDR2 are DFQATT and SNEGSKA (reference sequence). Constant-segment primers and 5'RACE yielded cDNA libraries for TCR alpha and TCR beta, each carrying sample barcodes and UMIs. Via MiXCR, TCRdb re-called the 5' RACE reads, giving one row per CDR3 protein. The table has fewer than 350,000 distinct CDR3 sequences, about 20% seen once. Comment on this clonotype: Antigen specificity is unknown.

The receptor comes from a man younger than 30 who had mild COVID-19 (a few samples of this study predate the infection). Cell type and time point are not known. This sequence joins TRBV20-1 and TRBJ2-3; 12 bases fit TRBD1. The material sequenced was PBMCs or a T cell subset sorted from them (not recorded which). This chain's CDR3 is CSAKGTGGEDTQYF. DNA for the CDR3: TGCAGTGCCAAGGGGACAGGGGGCGAGGATACGCAGTATTTT.